The 27 T cell receptor beta chains reported below all come from one sample, sequenced in a study of T cell responses to AZD1222 COVID-19 vaccine. Clones were sequenced by immunoSEQ multiplex PCR, and TCRdb holds only the in-frame ones, with some missing. The table shows more than 100,000 clones, with less than 90% occurring only once. Sequencing was performed on peripheral blood, taken on day 0 of AZD1222 vaccination. The receptors here all came from an adult in good health.

V is TRBV7-2 and J is TRBJ2-2; D unclear. The CDR3 extends over 12 amino acids. Trimming removed 5 bases from V and 3 bases from J, with 4 bases in between. CDR1 is SGHTA and CDR2 is FQGNSA in the germline V gene. The CDR3 sequence is CASSHYTGELFF. In DNA, the CDR3 is TGTGCCAGCAGCCACTACACCGGGGAGCTGTTTTTT.

The J gene is TRBJ2-7, the V gene TRBV5-1; 7 bases fit TRBD1. This CDR3 contains 14 residues. Per germline, CDR1 SGHRS and CDR2 YFSETQ. V trimming: 4 bases; J trimming: 0 bases; junction bases outside the gene matches: 4. Here the CDR3 DNA reads TGCGCCAGCAGCCCGGACAGGAGCTCCTACGAGCAGTACTTC. Its translation is CASSPDRSSYEQYF.

In this sample, this clone turned up a few times. The J gene is TRBJ2-7, the V gene TRBV5-1; 7 bases fit TRBD2. Per germline, CDR1 SGHRS and CDR2 YFSETQ. The CDR3 runs 16 residues. V was clipped by 0 bases and J by 6 bases; unmatched bases: 12. The CDR3 loop is CASSLESGLGIGEQYF. In DNA form, the CDR3 reads TGCGCCAGCAGCTTGGAGAGTGGACTAGGTATCGGCGAGCAGTACTTC.

The V call is TRBV4-3, the J call TRBJ2-5, with TRBD2 matching over 9 bases. V was clipped by 0 bases and J by 0 bases; unmatched bases: 5. This CDR3 is built from 17 residues. CDR1 LGHNA and CDR2 YSLEER come from the germline V gene. In DNA, the CDR3 is TGCGCCAGCAGCCAAGAAGCGGGAGGACAAGACCAAGAGACCCAGTACTTC. Translating it yields CASSQEAGGQDQETQYF.

The chain couples TRBV2 to TRBJ1-5, with D unresolved. CDR1 SNHLY and CDR2 FYNNEI come from the germline V gene. The CDR3 has 14 amino acids. Between the trimmed V and J ends, which lost 4 bases and 2 bases, there was a span of 9 bases. CDR3 in DNA: TGTGCCAGCAGTGTGGTGCAGGGCAATCAGCCCCAGCATTTT. It specifies CASSVVQGNQPQHF.

The chain employs TRBV30 and TRBJ1-6; perhaps TRBD1 as D (5 bases). Germline assignment: CDR1 GTSNPN and CDR2 SVGIG (reference sequence). V was pared by 3 bases and J by 10 bases, with 16 bases between. CDR3 length: 14 amino acids. CDR3 protein: CAWSLWGGVSPLHF. The CDR3 coding sequence is TGTGCCTGGAGCCTGTGGGGGGGGGTCTCACCCCTCCACTTT.

The J gene is TRBJ2-5, the V gene TRBV28, with 14 bases that match TRBD2. Germline V gene data show CDR1 as MDHEN and CDR2 as SYDVKM. J was trimmed by 5 bases and V by 2 bases; bases with no gene match: 7. CDR3 size: 17 residues. CDR3 residues: CASSLGGLAGGRETQYF. Written as DNA, the CDR3 is TGTGCCAGCAGTTTAGGAGGACTAGCGGGAGGCAGGGAGACCCAGTACTTC.

The chain carries TRBV7-2 and TRBJ2-3; 7 positions match TRBD1. V was pared by 4 bases and J by 2 bases, with 9 bases of the junction left unmatched. CDR1 and CDR2 (germline): SGHTA, FQGNSA. This CDR3 region has 16 residues. DNA of the CDR3: TGTGCCAGCAGCTCCCAGGGACAGCCCCCCACAGATACGCAGTATTTT. This encodes CASSSQGQPPTDTQYF.

V and J are TRBV19 and TRBJ1-6; no clear D gene. Germline assignment: CDR1 LNHDA and CDR2 SQIVND (reference sequence). CDR3 length equals 14 residues. V lost 6 bases and J 4 bases, leaving 10 bases between the germline ends. The CDR3 is CASSIREYNSPLHF. The CDR3 bases are TGTGCCAGTAGCATTCGGGAGTATAATTCACCCCTCCACTTT.

The rearrangement links TRBV11-2 to TRBJ1-6; D not certain. Trimming pared 6 bases from V and 9 bases from J, leaving 15 bases between. Germline-derived CDR1 and CDR2 are SGHAT and FQNNGV. This CDR3 has 14 amino acids. CDR3 in DNA: TGTGCCAGCAGTCCTATAAACCTGGGTTCACCCCTCCACTTT. This codes for CASSPINLGSPLHF.

This chain links TRBV7-8 with TRBJ2-3, with D maybe TRBD2 (6 bases). CDR1 and CDR2 (germline): SGHVS, FQNEAQ. Trimming left V 4 bases short and J 2 bases short, with 13 bases between. CDR3 length: 15 residues. DNA for the CDR3: TGTGCCAGCAGCTCCCCGGGACTTGACACAGATACGCAGTATTTT. Translating it yields CASSSPGLDTDTQYF.

The rearrangement links TRBV29-1 to TRBJ1-1; D might be TRBD1 (5 bases). Germline V gene data show CDR1 as SQVTM and CDR2 as ANQGSEA. The V and J ends lost 4 bases and 4 bases respectively, with 10 bases between them. This CDR3 comprises 12 residues. The CDR3 protein is CSVVRGATEAFF. In DNA form, the CDR3 reads TGCAGCGTTGTGAGAGGGGCCACTGAAGCTTTCTTT. The full variable domain, with the rest looked up from reference TRBV29-1 and TRBJ1-1, is SAVISQKPSRDICQRGTSLTIQCQVDSQVTMMFWYRQQPGQSLTLIATANQGSEATYESGFVIDKFPISRPNLTFSTLTVSNMSPEDSSIYLCSVVRGATEAFFGQGTRLTVV.

V gene TRBV6-5 combines with J gene TRBJ2-7; 7 bases are shared with TRBD1. Germline V gene sequence: CDR1 MNHEY, CDR2 SVGAGI. V trimming: 5 bases; J trimming: 3 bases; junction bases outside the gene matches: 7. The CDR3 spans 14 residues. DNA for the CDR3: TGTGCCAGCAGTCGAACGGGACAGAACTACGAGCAGTACTTC. The encoded protein is CASSRTGQNYEQYF.

The chain couples TRBV5-1 to TRBJ2-5; the D gene is possibly TRBD2 (5 bases). Germline CDR1 is SGHRS and CDR2 is YFSETQ. Between the trimmed V and J ends, which lost 2 bases and 4 bases, there was a span of 12 bases. The CDR3 consists of 14 residues. The CDR3 DNA follows: TGCGCCAGCAGCTTTCGGGGTTCTCGAGAGACCCAGTACTTC. Residues: CASSFRGSRETQYF.

The CDR3 region is CASSDRQTNTGYTF. Written as DNA, the CDR3 is TGTGCCAGCAGTGACAGACAGACTAATACTGGCTACACCTTC. The chain links TRBV6-1 to TRBJ1-2, with D tentatively TRBD1 (5 bases). Germline V gene sequence: CDR1 MNHNS, CDR2 SASEGT. V lost 3 bases to trimming and J lost 7 bases, with 15 bases between them. The CDR3 totals 14 residues.

Remarks on this clone: Other DNA sequences in the sample encode the same CDR3. The J gene is TRBJ1-6, the V gene TRBV5-1; no firm D call. The CDR3 is made up of 13 amino acids. The V gene's germline CDR1 is SGHRS and CDR2 YFSETQ. V lost 0 bases and J 7 bases, leaving 5 bases between the germline ends. CDR3: CASSLEGNSPLHF. As DNA, the CDR3 is TGCGCCAGCAGCTTGGAGGGCAATTCACCCCTCCACTTT.

This chain connects TRBV2 to TRBJ1-1; TRBD1 matches 7 bases. The CDR3 is 15 amino acids. V gave up 5 bases and J gave up 4 bases; unmatched junction bases: 10. Germline CDR1 and CDR2: SNHLY and FYNNEI. The CDR3 nucleotides read TGTGCCAGCAGTTTTCAACAGGGGTTGGCCACTGAAGCTTTCTTT. It codes for CASSFQQGLATEAFF.

The CDR3 sequence is CASSVATSSGGSTDTQYF. Written as DNA, the CDR3 is TGTGCCAGCAGCGTAGCTACTTCTAGCGGGGGTAGCACAGATACGCAGTATTTT. The chain joins TRBV9 to TRBJ2-3, with 10 bases aligning to TRBD2. CDR3 length: 18 residues. In germline, CDR1 is SGDLS, CDR2 YYNGEE. Unmatched junction bases numbered 7, after V lost 0 bases and J lost 0 bases.

The V gene is TRBV7-2, the J gene TRBJ2-7; D is tentatively TRBD1 or TRBD2 (5 bases each). The CDR3 runs 15 residues. Germline V gene data show CDR1 as SGHTA and CDR2 as FQGNSA. Trimming cost V 5 bases and J 2 bases, with 16 bases left between them. CDR3 region: CASSPAPGRTYEQYF. CDR3 nucleotide sequence: TGTGCCAGCAGCCCAGCGCCGGGACGGACCTACGAGCAGTACTTC.

Turning to this clone: An end of the junction differs from the germline gene, which may be a read error. The V gene is TRBV6-2 or TRBV6-3, the J gene TRBJ2-7, with no clear D. Germline V gives CDR1 MNHEY, CDR2 SVGEGT. This CDR3 is built from 11 residues. The CDR3 spells CASSYSSEQYF. Written as DNA, the CDR3 is TGTGCCAGCAGTTACTCCTCCGAGCAGTACTTC.

This clone has only one observation. The J gene is TRBJ2-2, the V gene TRBV4-1, with 9 bases aligning to TRBD1. This CDR3 comprises 15 residues. V lost 2 bases, J lost 7 bases, and 5 bases stayed unmatched. CDR1 MGHRA and CDR2 YSYEKL come from the germline V gene. This chain's CDR3 is CASSQTQGAGGELFF. The DNA of the CDR3 is TGCGCCAGCAGCCAAACACAGGGGGCGGGCGGGGAGCTGTTTTTT.

The rearrangement links TRBV10-3 to TRBJ2-5, with TRBD2 matching over 8 bases. The CDR3 consists of 15 residues. After removal of 3 bases from V and 7 bases from J, the junction contained 10 bases not matched to a gene. Germline values: CDR1 ENHRY, CDR2 SYGVKD. The CDR3 nucleotides are TGTGCCATCAGTGATGGGAGACTAGCGAAAGCGACCCAGTACTTC. Its translation: CAISDGRLAKATQYF.

This chain uses TRBV6-4 with TRBJ2-3; D not certain. This CDR3 has 15 amino acids. Looked up from germline, CDR1 is MRHNA and CDR2 is SNTAGT. V was cut by 3 bases and J by 1 base, with 11 bases left in between. CDR3 nucleotide sequence: TGTGCCAGCAGTGATCGCACAGACGGCACAGATACGCAGTATTTT. Amino acid sequence: CASSDRTDGTDTQYF.

The rearrangement uses TRBV7-2 and TRBJ1-4; tentative D call: TRBD1 (6 bases). This CDR3 has 15 amino acids. V gave up 3 bases and J gave up 5 bases, with 13 bases separating them. Germline V gives CDR1 SGHTA, CDR2 FQGNSA. The CDR3 region is CASSFRGQNNEKLFF. The DNA for the CDR3 is TGTGCCAGCAGCTTTCGAGGACAGAACAATGAAAAACTGTTTTTT.

The gene calls are TRBV19 and TRBJ1-1, with D hard to call. Trimming cost V 5 bases and J 1 base, with 11 bases left between them. Germline assignment: CDR1 LNHDA and CDR2 SQIVND (reference sequence). The CDR3 loop spans 14 amino acids. CDR3 in DNA: TGTGCCAGTAGTGCGGTCCGCGGGAACACTGAAGCTTTCTTT. Translation: CASSAVRGNTEAFF.

The chain's CDR3 is CASSLSLGRTYEQYF. Here the CDR3 DNA reads TGTGCCAGCAGCTTGTCCCTGGGACGGACCTACGAGCAGTACTTC. This sequence joins TRBV5-4 and TRBJ2-7; D could derive from TRBD1 or TRBD2 (5 bases each). There are 15 residues in the CDR3. Trimming removed 1 base from V and 2 bases from J, with 13 bases in between. Germline assignment: CDR1 SGHNT and CDR2 YYREEE (reference sequence).

The genes are TRBV12-3 or TRBV12-4 and TRBJ1-2; 7 bases map to TRBD1. After removal of 6 bases from V and 8 bases from J, the junction contained 6 bases not matched to a gene. The CDR3 runs to 12 residues. This CDR3 is CASSSTGWGYTF. CDR3 DNA: TGTGCCAGCAGCTCGACAGGGTGGGGCTACACCTTC.